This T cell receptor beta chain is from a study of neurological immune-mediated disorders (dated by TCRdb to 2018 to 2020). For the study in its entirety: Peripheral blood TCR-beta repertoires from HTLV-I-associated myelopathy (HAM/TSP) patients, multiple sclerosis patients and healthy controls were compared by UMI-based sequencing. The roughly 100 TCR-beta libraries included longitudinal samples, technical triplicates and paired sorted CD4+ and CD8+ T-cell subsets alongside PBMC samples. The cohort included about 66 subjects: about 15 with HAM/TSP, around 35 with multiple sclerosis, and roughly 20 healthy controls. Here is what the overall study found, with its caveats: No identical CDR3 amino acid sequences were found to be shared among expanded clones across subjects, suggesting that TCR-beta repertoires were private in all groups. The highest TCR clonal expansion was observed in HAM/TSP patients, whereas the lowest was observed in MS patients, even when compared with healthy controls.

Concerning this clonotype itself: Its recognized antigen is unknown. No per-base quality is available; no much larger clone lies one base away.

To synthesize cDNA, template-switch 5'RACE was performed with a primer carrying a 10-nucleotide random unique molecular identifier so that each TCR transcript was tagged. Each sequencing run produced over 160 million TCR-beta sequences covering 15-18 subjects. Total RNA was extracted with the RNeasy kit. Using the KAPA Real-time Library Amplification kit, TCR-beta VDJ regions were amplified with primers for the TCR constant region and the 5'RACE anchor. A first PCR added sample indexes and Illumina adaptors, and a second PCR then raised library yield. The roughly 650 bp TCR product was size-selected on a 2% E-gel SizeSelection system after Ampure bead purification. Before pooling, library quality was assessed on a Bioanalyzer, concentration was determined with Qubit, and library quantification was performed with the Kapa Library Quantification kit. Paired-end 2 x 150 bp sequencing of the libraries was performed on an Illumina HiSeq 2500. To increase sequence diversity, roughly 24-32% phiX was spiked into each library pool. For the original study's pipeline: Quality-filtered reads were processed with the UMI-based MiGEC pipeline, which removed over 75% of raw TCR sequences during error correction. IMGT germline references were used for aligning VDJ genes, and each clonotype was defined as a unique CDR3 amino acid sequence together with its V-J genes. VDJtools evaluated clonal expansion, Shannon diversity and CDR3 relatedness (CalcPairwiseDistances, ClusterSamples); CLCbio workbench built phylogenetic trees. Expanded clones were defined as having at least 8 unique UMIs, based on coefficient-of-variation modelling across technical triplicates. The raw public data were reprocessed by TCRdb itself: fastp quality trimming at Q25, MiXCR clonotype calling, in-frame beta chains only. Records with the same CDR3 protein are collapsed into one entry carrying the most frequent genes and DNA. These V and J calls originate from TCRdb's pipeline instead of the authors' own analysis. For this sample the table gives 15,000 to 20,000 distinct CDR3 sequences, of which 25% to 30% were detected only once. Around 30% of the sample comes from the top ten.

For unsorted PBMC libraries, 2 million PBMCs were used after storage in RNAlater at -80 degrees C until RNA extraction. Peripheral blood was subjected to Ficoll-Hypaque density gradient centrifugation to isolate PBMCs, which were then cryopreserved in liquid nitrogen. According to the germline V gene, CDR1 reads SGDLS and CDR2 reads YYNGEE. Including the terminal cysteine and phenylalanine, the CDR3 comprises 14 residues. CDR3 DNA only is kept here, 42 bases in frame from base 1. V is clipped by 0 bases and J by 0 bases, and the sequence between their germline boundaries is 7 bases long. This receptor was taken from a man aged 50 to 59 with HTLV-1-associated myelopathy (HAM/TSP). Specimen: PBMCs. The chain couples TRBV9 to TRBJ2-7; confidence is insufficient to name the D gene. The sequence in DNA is TGTGCCAGCAGCGTAGCCCCCCTCTCCTACGAGCAGTACTTC. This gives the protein CASSVAPLSYEQYF.